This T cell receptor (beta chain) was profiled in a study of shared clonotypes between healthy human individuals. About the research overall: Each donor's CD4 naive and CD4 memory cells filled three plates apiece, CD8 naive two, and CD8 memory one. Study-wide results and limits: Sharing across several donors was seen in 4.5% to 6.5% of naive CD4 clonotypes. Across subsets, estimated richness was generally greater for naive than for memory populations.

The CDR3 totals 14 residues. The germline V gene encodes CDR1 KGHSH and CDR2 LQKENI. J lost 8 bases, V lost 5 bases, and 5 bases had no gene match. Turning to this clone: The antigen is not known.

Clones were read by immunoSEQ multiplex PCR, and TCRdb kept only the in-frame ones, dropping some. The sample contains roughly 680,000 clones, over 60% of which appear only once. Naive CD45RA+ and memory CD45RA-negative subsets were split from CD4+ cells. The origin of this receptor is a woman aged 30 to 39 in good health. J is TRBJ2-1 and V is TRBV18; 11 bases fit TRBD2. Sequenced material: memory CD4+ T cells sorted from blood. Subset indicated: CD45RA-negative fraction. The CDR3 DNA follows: TGTGCCAGCTCATACGGGACTAGCGGATATGAGCAGTTCTTC. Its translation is CASSYGTSGYEQFF.